One sample yielded the 18 T cell receptor beta chains listed below, sequenced in a study of blood T cell repertoires in COVID-19. Some clones are missing from TCRdb's copy, which holds only in-frame ones; the method was immunoSEQ multiplex PCR. The sample holds 330,000 or so clones, roughly 90% seen once. The sequencing sample was made of peripheral blood. The receptors were gathered from a man aged 25-40 years with COVID-19, enrolled during active disease.

This clone was detected a few times. The V call is TRBV5-4, the J call TRBJ2-7, with D possibly TRBD2 on 6 matching bases. The CDR3 is 11 residues long. V lost 6 bases and J 7 bases, leaving 11 bases between the germline ends. Germline CDR1 reads SGHNT; CDR2 reads YYREEE (reference sequence). The CDR3 here is CASTVGGEQYF. The CDR3 DNA reads as TGTGCCAGCACCGTCGGGGGTGAGCAGTACTTC.

In DNA form, the CDR3 reads TGTGCCAGCAGTTACGGCGGGGTTGGCCTAGCGAGCGATACGCAGTATTTT. The encoded protein is CASSYGGVGLASDTQYF. The V gene is TRBV6-2 or TRBV6-3, the J gene TRBJ2-3; maybe TRBD2 (6 bases). In germline, CDR1 is MNHEY, CDR2 SVGEGT. This CDR3 contains 17 residues. With 2 bases removed from V and 6 bases from J, the gap between germline ends came to 21 bases.

The chain uses TRBV19 and TRBJ2-7; D not certain. CDR1 is LNHDA, CDR2 SQIVND, per germline (reference sequence). CDR3 length: 13 residues. The germline V and J ends were trimmed by 1 base and 6 bases, with 10 bases remaining between them. DNA of the CDR3: TGTGCCAGTAGTATAGCCGGAAGGAGCGAGCAGTACTTC. This codes for CASSIAGRSEQYF.

The chain employs TRBV28 and TRBJ2-1, with 12 nucleotides matching TRBD1. After removal of 6 bases from V and 9 bases from J, the junction contained 6 bases not matched to a gene. CDR1 and CDR2 from the germline V gene are MDHEN and SYDVKM. CDR3 size: 14 residues. This CDR3 is CASRGQGALGEQFF. The CDR3 nucleotides read TGTGCCAGCAGGGGACAGGGGGCTTTGGGTGAGCAGTTCTTC. Full variable domain (outside the CDR3, taken from reference TRBV28 and TRBJ2-1): DVKVTQSSRYLVKRTGEKVFLECVQDMDHENMFWYRQDPGLGLRLIYFSYDVKMKEKGDIPEGYSVSREKKERFSLILESASTNQTSMYLCASRGQGALGEQFFGPGTRLTVL.

The chain's CDR3 is CASSLGGTGFYEQYF. The CDR3 DNA is TGTGCCAGCAGCTTAGGAGGGACAGGGTTCTACGAGCAGTACTTC. This chain links TRBV11-3 with TRBJ2-7, with 9 bases matching TRBD1. V gave up 1 base and J gave up 3 bases; unmatched junction bases: 4. The CDR3 loop spans 15 amino acids. Germline V lookup: CDR1 SGHNT, CDR2 YENEEA.

The chain is built from TRBV5-1 and TRBJ2-3, with D maybe TRBD2 (5 bases). This CDR3 contains 14 residues. Between the trimmed V and J ends, which lost 4 bases and 6 bases, there was a span of 15 bases. The germline gives CDR1 SGHRS, CDR2 YFSETQ. The CDR3 coding sequence is TGCGCCAGCAGCCTAGGACTTTACTTGGATACGCAGTATTTT. Its protein product is CASSLGLYLDTQYF. Using reference TRBV5-1 and TRBJ2-3 for the parts outside the CDR3, the full variable domain is KAGVTQTPRYLIKTRGQQVTLSCSPISGHRSVSWYQQTPGQGLQFLFEYFSETQRNKGNFPGRFSGRQFSNSRSEMNVSTLELGDSALYLCASSLGLYLDTQYFGPGTRLTVL.

The genes are TRBV7-8 and TRBJ2-1; no firm D call. The germline gives CDR1 SGHVS, CDR2 FQNEAQ. CDR3 length: 13 amino acids. The V gene lost 1 base and the J gene lost 6 bases, with 7 bases spanning the gap. The DNA for the CDR3 is TGTGCCAGCAGCTTAGGTCCCCTCAATGAGCAGTTCTTC. This sequence encodes CASSLGPLNEQFF.

The chain combines TRBV24-1 with TRBJ1-2, with 7 bases that match TRBD1. Germline CDR1 KGHDR, CDR2 SFDVKD. This CDR3 contains 14 residues. Germline trimming cut 6 bases from V and 1 base from J; bases unmatched to any gene: 4. The CDR3 coding sequence is TGTGCCACCAGTACGGCAGGGGGTAACTATGGCTACACCTTC. This translates into CATSTAGGNYGYTF.

The chain is built from TRBV11-2 and TRBJ2-7; TRBD2 agrees at 11 bases. This CDR3 region has 15 residues. Germline trimming cut 5 bases from V and 0 bases from J; bases unmatched to any gene: 3. Per germline, CDR1 SGHAT and CDR2 FQNNGV. CDR3 region: CASSIGTSGSYEQYF. CDR3 in DNA: TGTGCCAGCAGCATCGGGACTAGCGGCTCCTACGAGCAGTACTTC.

The chain is built from TRBV4-3 and TRBJ1-2; 9 bases line up with TRBD1. V lost 1 base, J lost 2 bases, and 2 bases stayed unmatched. Germline loops: CDR1 LGHNA, CDR2 YSLEER. CDR3 size: 15 residues. The CDR3 DNA reads TGCGCCAGCAGCCAAGGGGACAGGGTAAACTATGGCTACACCTTC. As protein: CASSQGDRVNYGYTF.

The chain combines TRBV29-1 with TRBJ1-3; the D is unclear. The CDR3 covers 13 residues. Germline assignment: CDR1 SQVTM and CDR2 ANQGSEA. With 3 bases removed from V and 3 bases from J, the gap between germline ends came to 9 bases. The CDR3 region is CSVDPGVGNTIYF. In DNA, the CDR3 is TGCAGCGTTGATCCCGGGGTTGGAAACACCATATATTTT.

This clone was detected once. The genes are TRBV3-1 (or the pseudogene TRBV3-2) and TRBJ1-2, with D possibly TRBD1 on 5 matching bases. Germline V gene sequence: CDR1 LGHDT, CDR2 YNNKEL (reference sequence). The CDR3 runs to 15 residues. Between the trimmed V and J ends, which lost 3 bases and 3 bases, there was a span of 14 bases. CDR3 sequence reads: CASSQGLGGDYGYTF. The CDR3 DNA follows: TGTGCCAGCAGCCAGGGATTGGGAGGGGACTATGGCTACACCTTC.

The chain is built from TRBV13 and TRBJ1-5, with D maybe TRBD1 (6 bases). The CDR3 runs 15 residues. Germline CDR1 PRHDT, CDR2 FYEKMQ (reference sequence). V was pared by 0 bases and J by 0 bases, with 6 bases between. CDR3: CASSLGTGSNQPQHF. The CDR3 bases are TGTGCCAGCAGCTTAGGGACAGGTAGCAATCAGCCCCAGCATTTT.

This chain joins TRBV6-5 and TRBJ2-7; 10 bases line up with TRBD1. Germline lookup yields CDR1 MNHEY and CDR2 SVGAGI. This CDR3 region has 14 residues. Trimming cost V 6 bases and J 3 bases; bases outside gene matches: 5. CDR3 bases: TGTGCCAGCAGCGGACAGGGGGGCGTCTACGAGCAGTACTTC. Translation gives CASSGQGGVYEQYF.

The V and J genes are TRBV19 and TRBJ2-7, with D possibly being TRBD2 (5 bases). The germline V gene encodes CDR1 LNHDA and CDR2 SQIVND (reference sequence). CDR3 length equals 13 residues. The V gene lost 6 bases and the J gene lost 7 bases, with 16 bases spanning the gap. Here the CDR3 DNA reads TGTGCCAGTAGAAGGTCCGGGGAGATGGAGCAGTACTTC. This gives the protein CASRRSGEMEQYF. The full variable domain, completed using reference TRBV19 and TRBJ2-7, is DGGITQSPKYLFRKEGQNVTLSCEQNLNHDAMYWYRQDPGQGLRLIYYSQIVNDFQKGDIAEGYSVSREKKESFPLTVTSAQKNPTAFYLCASRRSGEMEQYFGPGTRLTVT.

This chain uses TRBV18 with TRBJ2-7; 12 nucleotides line up with TRBD1. V was pared by 1 base and J by 4 bases, with 2 bases of the junction left unmatched. The CDR3 spans 15 residues. The germline CDR1 and CDR2 sequences are KGHSH and LQKENI. The CDR3: CASSPRGQGAYEQYF. In nucleotides, the CDR3 is TGTGCCAGCTCACCACGGGGACAGGGGGCTTACGAGCAGTACTTC.

The rearrangement links TRBV27 to TRBJ1-1; 8 nucleotides agree with TRBD1. After removal of 4 bases from V and 5 bases from J, the junction contained 15 bases not matched to a gene. CDR1 and CDR2 from the germline V gene are MNHEY and SMNVEV (reference sequence). The CDR3 covers 17 residues. As DNA, the CDR3 is TGTGCCAGCAGTTGGGGGTGGGGGGCAGGGGGCCAAACTGAAGCTTTCTTT. It translates to CASSWGWGAGGQTEAFF.

The rearrangement uses TRBV6-2 or TRBV6-3 and TRBJ2-3; weak D call: TRBD2 (6 bases). V lost 0 bases, J lost 2 bases, and 9 bases lay in between. This CDR3 has 15 amino acids. Germline CDR1 is MNHEY and CDR2 is SVGEGT. This chain's CDR3 is CASSYSGTFTDTQYF. The CDR3 DNA reads TGTGCCAGCAGTTACTCCGGGACTTTCACAGATACGCAGTATTTT.